These T cell receptor beta chains were read from a single sample in a study of radiotherapy plus CTLA-4 blockade in lung cancer. Measured with immunoSEQ multiplex PCR; TCRdb has only the in-frame clones, and not every one. The data hold about 98,000 clones, with more than 75% observed a single time. The sequenced sample was peripheral blood, obtained from a patient treated with radiotherapy plus ipilimumab. The source is a human donor with non-small cell lung cancer who had a partial response to radiotherapy plus ipilimumab. Both conserved end residues are part of each CDR3. Fields, in order: D gene, J gene, V gene, clone size, CDR3 protein, CDR3 DNA. A D gene is named only where the DNA matches it firmly. Only some rows state a clone size, as once, few, many or a class for expanded clones.

d_gene: .
j_gene: TRBJ1-1
v_gene: TRBV28
abundance: .
CDR3aa: CASSPGGLNTEAFF
CDR3nt: TGTGCCAGCAGTCCTGGGGGCTTGAACACTGAAGCTTTCTTT

d_gene: TRBD1
j_gene: TRBJ2-5
v_gene: TRBV10-2
abundance: .
CDR3aa: CASSEFGGTGETQYF
CDR3nt: TGCGCCAGCAGTGAATTCGGCGGGACAGGGGAGACCCAGTACTTC

d_gene: .
j_gene: TRBJ1-1
v_gene: TRBV2
abundance: .
CDR3aa: CASMRQVGTEAFF
CDR3nt: TGTGCCAGCATGAGACAGGTTGGCACTGAAGCTTTCTTT

d_gene: TRBD1
j_gene: TRBJ1-1
v_gene: TRBV6-6
abundance: .
CDR3aa: CASSPPAGTVHEAFF
CDR3nt: TGTGCCAGCAGCCCCCCGGCGGGGACAGTCCATGAAGCTTTCTTT

d_gene: .
j_gene: TRBJ2-7
v_gene: TRBV19
abundance: .
CDR3aa: CASSTSRLPSYEQYF
CDR3nt: TGTGCCAGTAGCACCTCAAGACTACCCTCCTACGAGCAGTACTTC

d_gene: .
j_gene: TRBJ2-1
v_gene: TRBV19
abundance: .
CDR3aa: CATTSWANEQFF
CDR3nt: TGTGCCACCACGTCCTGGGCCAATGAGCAGTTCTTC

d_gene: TRBD1
j_gene: TRBJ2-5
v_gene: TRBV27
abundance: .
CDR3aa: CARIQGNQETQYF
CDR3nt: TGTGCCAGGATACAGGGGAACCAAGAGACCCAGTACTTC

d_gene: TRBD2
j_gene: TRBJ2-3
v_gene: TRBV18
abundance: .
CDR3aa: CASSPPSGRIADTQYF
CDR3nt: TGTGCCAGCTCACCACCGAGCGGGAGGATCGCAGATACGCAGTATTTT

d_gene: .
j_gene: TRBJ2-1
v_gene: TRBV9
abundance: .
CDR3aa: CASSVTGSSSYNEQFF
CDR3nt: TGTGCCAGCAGCGTAACGGGGTCAAGCTCCTACAATGAGCAGTTCTTC

d_gene: .
j_gene: TRBJ1-2
v_gene: TRBV6-5
abundance: few
CDR3aa: CASSFLPDSSYGYTF
CDR3nt: TGTGCCAGCAGTTTTCTCCCGGACAGTTCCTATGGCTACACCTTC

d_gene: TRBD2
j_gene: TRBJ2-3
v_gene: TRBV7-3
abundance: .
CDR3aa: CASSLQAGGSTDTQYF
CDR3nt: TGTGCCAGCAGCCTCCAAGCGGGAGGCAGCACAGATACGCAGTATTTT

d_gene: TRBD2
j_gene: TRBJ2-5
v_gene: TRBV29-1
abundance: .
CDR3aa: CSVDRLAETQYF
CDR3nt: TGCAGCGTTGACCGACTAGCAGAGACCCAGTACTTC

d_gene: .
j_gene: TRBJ1-2
v_gene: TRBV30
abundance: .
CDR3aa: CAWKGRVRPKEYGYTF
CDR3nt: TGTGCCTGGAAGGGCAGGGTGCGCCCTAAGGAGTATGGCTACACCTTC

d_gene: TRBD1
j_gene: TRBJ2-2
v_gene: TRBV28
abundance: .
CDR3aa: CASSSTGDTGELFF
CDR3nt: TGTGCCAGCAGTTCCACAGGGGACACCGGGGAGCTGTTTTTT

d_gene: .
j_gene: TRBJ2-7
v_gene: TRBV29-1
abundance: .
CDR3aa: CSVVKLARNEQYF
CDR3nt: TGCAGCGTTGTGAAGCTAGCGAGAAACGAGCAGTACTTC

d_gene: .
j_gene: TRBJ1-4
v_gene: TRBV7-8
abundance: .
CDR3aa: CASSPLGRGGNEKLFF
CDR3nt: TGTGCCAGCAGCCCCCTGGGTCGAGGGGGTAATGAAAAACTGTTTTTT

d_gene: .
j_gene: TRBJ2-1
v_gene: TRBV9
abundance: few
CDR3aa: CASSVLGAEGQRDEQFF
CDR3nt: TGTGCCAGCAGCGTACTAGGGGCGGAGGGCCAGAGGGATGAGCAGTTCTTC

d_gene: TRBD1
j_gene: TRBJ2-1
v_gene: TRBV10-3
abundance: many
CDR3aa: CAIKADRVSSYNEQFF
CDR3nt: TGTGCCATCAAGGCCGACAGGGTGAGCTCCTACAATGAGCAGTTCTTC

d_gene: TRBD1
j_gene: TRBJ2-5
v_gene: TRBV6-6
abundance: once
CDR3aa: CASSGGTAPPETQYF
CDR3nt: TGTGCCAGCAGTGGTGGGACAGCTCCCCCGGAAACCCAGTACTTC

d_gene: .
j_gene: TRBJ2-3
v_gene: TRBV10-1
abundance: .
CDR3aa: CASSVVVSDTQYF
CDR3nt: TGCGCCAGCAGTGTGGTAGTTTCAGATACGCAGTATTTT

d_gene: TRBD2
j_gene: TRBJ2-1
v_gene: TRBV5-1
abundance: .
CDR3aa: CASSWGLGLAQNEQFF
CDR3nt: TGCGCCAGCAGTTGGGGATTGGGACTAGCTCAGAATGAGCAGTTCTTC

d_gene: TRBD2
j_gene: TRBJ2-2
v_gene: TRBV28
abundance: .
CDR3aa: CASSFLRGGSNTGELFF
CDR3nt: TGTGCCAGCAGTTTTCTACGGGGGGGCTCGAACACCGGGGAGCTGTTTTTT

d_gene: .
j_gene: TRBJ1-5
v_gene: TRBV7-3
abundance: .
CDR3aa: CASSRDGQNQPQHF
CDR3nt: TGTGCCAGCAGCCGGGACGGACAGAATCAGCCCCAGCATTTT

d_gene: TRBD2
j_gene: TRBJ2-1
v_gene: TRBV11-3
abundance: .
CDR3aa: CASSLSGGYNEQFF
CDR3nt: TGTGCCAGCAGCCTTAGCGGGGGCTACAATGAGCAGTTCTTC

d_gene: .
j_gene: TRBJ2-4
v_gene: TRBV6-6
abundance: .
CDR3aa: CASSSGLAKNIQYF
CDR3nt: TGTGCCAGCAGTTCCGGTTTAGCCAAAAACATTCAGTACTTC

d_gene: TRBD1
j_gene: TRBJ2-2
v_gene: TRBV28
abundance: .
CDR3aa: CASSFLRQGADGELFF
CDR3nt: TGTGCCAGCAGTTTTCTTAGACAGGGGGCCGACGGGGAGCTGTTTTTT

d_gene: .
j_gene: TRBJ1-5
v_gene: TRBV6-6
abundance: few
CDR3aa: CASSPQVYSNQPQHF
CDR3nt: TGTGCCAGCAGCCCCCAGGTTTATAGCAATCAGCCCCAGCATTTT

d_gene: TRBD2
j_gene: TRBJ2-2
v_gene: TRBV27
abundance: once
CDR3aa: CASNRGLAAGELFF
CDR3nt: TGTGCCAGCAACCGGGGACTAGCGGCCGGGGAGCTGTTTTTT

d_gene: TRBD1
j_gene: TRBJ1-2
v_gene: TRBV10-3
abundance: once
CDR3aa: CAISEATGSNGYTF
CDR3nt: TGTGCCATCAGTGAGGCGACAGGGTCGAATGGCTACACCTTC

d_gene: .
j_gene: TRBJ2-4
v_gene: TRBV29-1
abundance: .
CDR3aa: CSANQQGNIQYF
CDR3nt: TGCAGCGCAAATCAGCAGGGGAACATTCAGTACTTC

d_gene: TRBD1
j_gene: TRBJ1-3
v_gene: TRBV15
abundance: .
CDR3aa: CATSLDRVKNGHTIYF
CDR3nt: TGTGCCACCAGCTTAGACAGGGTCAAGAACGGACACACCATATATTTT

d_gene: TRBD2
j_gene: TRBJ2-7
v_gene: TRBV27
abundance: .
CDR3aa: CASSLSGTSSDEQYF
CDR3nt: TGTGCCAGCAGTTTGTCAGGGACTAGCAGCGACGAGCAGTACTTC

d_gene: .
j_gene: TRBJ1-1
v_gene: TRBV15
abundance: .
CDR3aa: CATSSLGTPEAFF
CDR3nt: TGTGCCACCAGCAGCCTCGGGACTCCTGAAGCTTTCTTT

d_gene: TRBD2
j_gene: TRBJ2-1
v_gene: TRBV11-2
abundance: .
CDR3aa: CASSLGLAGTTNEQFF
CDR3nt: TGTGCCAGCAGCTTGGGTCTAGCGGGAACCACGAATGAGCAGTTCTTC

d_gene: .
j_gene: TRBJ1-4
v_gene: TRBV5-1
abundance: .
CDR3aa: CASSLDGVSEKLFF
CDR3nt: TGCGCCAGCAGCTTGGACGGGGTCTCCGAAAAACTGTTTTTT

d_gene: TRBD1
j_gene: TRBJ1-5
v_gene: TRBV18
abundance: .
CDR3aa: CASSPPRGRGQGSNQPQHF
CDR3nt: TGTGCCAGCTCACCGCCGAGGGGCAGGGGGCAAGGGAGCAATCAGCCCCAGCATTTT

d_gene: .
j_gene: TRBJ1-5
v_gene: TRBV19
abundance: .
CDR3aa: CASSIGAALYQPQHF
CDR3nt: TGTGCCAGTAGTATCGGAGCAGCTCTATATCAGCCCCAGCATTTT

d_gene: TRBD2
j_gene: TRBJ2-3
v_gene: TRBV5-1
abundance: .
CDR3aa: CASSWGTSGILTDTQYF
CDR3nt: TGCGCCAGCAGCTGGGGGACTAGCGGGATTCTCACAGATACGCAGTATTTT

d_gene: .
j_gene: TRBJ2-2
v_gene: TRBV19
abundance: .
CDR3aa: CASSFSAGTNTGELFF
CDR3nt: TGTGCCAGTAGCTTTAGCGCAGGGACAAACACCGGGGAGCTGTTTTTT

d_gene: TRBD1
j_gene: TRBJ2-3
v_gene: TRBV12-5
abundance: .
CDR3aa: CASGFTGADTQYF
CDR3nt: TGTGCTAGTGGTTTCACAGGGGCAGATACGCAGTATTTT

d_gene: .
j_gene: TRBJ2-2
v_gene: TRBV27
abundance: .
CDR3aa: CASSLTDSTAGELFF
CDR3nt: TGTGCCAGCAGTTTGACGGACTCCACTGCCGGGGAGCTGTTTTTT

d_gene: .
j_gene: TRBJ2-7
v_gene: TRBV29-1
abundance: once
CDR3aa: CSSGSYEQYF
CDR3nt: TGCAGCTCCGGGAGCTACGAGCAGTACTTC

d_gene: TRBD1
j_gene: TRBJ2-7
v_gene: TRBV28
abundance: once
CDR3aa: CASRSGQDTYEQYF
CDR3nt: TGTGCCAGCAGATCGGGACAGGATACCTACGAGCAGTACTTC

d_gene: .
j_gene: TRBJ1-1
v_gene: TRBV14
abundance: .
CDR3aa: CASSQDGSSYAVTEAFF
CDR3nt: TGTGCCAGCAGCCAAGACGGGTCTTCGTATGCAGTGACTGAAGCTTTCTTT

d_gene: TRBD2
j_gene: TRBJ2-7
v_gene: TRBV5-1
abundance: .
CDR3aa: CASSSPLLAGYSYEQYF
CDR3nt: TGCGCCAGCAGCTCCCCCCTACTAGCGGGGTACTCCTACGAGCAGTACTTC

d_gene: .
j_gene: TRBJ2-7
v_gene: TRBV6-5
abundance: .
CDR3aa: CASSYSKQNYEQYF
CDR3nt: TGTGCCAGCAGTTACTCGAAACAGAACTACGAGCAGTACTTC

d_gene: .
j_gene: TRBJ2-7
v_gene: TRBV10-2
abundance: .
CDR3aa: CASSESSGTSYEQYF
CDR3nt: TGCGCCAGCAGTGAGTCGTCGGGAACCTCCTACGAGCAGTACTTC

d_gene: .
j_gene: TRBJ1-1
v_gene: TRBV7-9
abundance: .
CDR3aa: CASSRLGGAMNTEAFF
CDR3nt: TGTGCCAGCAGCCGACTTGGGGGCGCAATGAACACTGAAGCTTTCTTT

d_gene: TRBD1
j_gene: TRBJ1-5
v_gene: TRBV7-9
abundance: once
CDR3aa: CASSPTGGRNQPQHF
CDR3nt: TGTGCCAGCAGCCCGACAGGGGGCCGCAATCAGCCCCAGCATTTT

d_gene: TRBD1
j_gene: TRBJ1-2
v_gene: TRBV14
abundance: .
CDR3aa: CASSLLGQGYGYTF
CDR3nt: TGTGCCAGCAGCCTCCTTGGACAGGGATATGGCTACACCTTC

d_gene: TRBD1
j_gene: TRBJ2-7
v_gene: TRBV7-8
abundance: .
CDR3aa: CASSLLDRKTYEQYF
CDR3nt: TGTGCCAGCAGCTTATTGGACAGGAAAACCTACGAGCAGTACTTC

d_gene: TRBD2
j_gene: TRBJ2-3
v_gene: TRBV19
abundance: .
CDR3aa: CASSSPPGGNTQYF
CDR3nt: TGTGCCAGTAGTTCCCCCCCGGGGGGGAATACGCAGTATTTT

d_gene: .
j_gene: TRBJ2-5
v_gene: TRBV5-4
abundance: .
CDR3aa: CASSSQRSGETQYF
CDR3nt: TGTGCCAGCAGCTCTCAGAGGAGTGGGGAGACCCAGTACTTC

d_gene: TRBD1
j_gene: TRBJ2-2
v_gene: TRBV5-1
abundance: .
CDR3aa: CASRQGAQNTGELFF
CDR3nt: TGCGCCAGCAGACAGGGGGCGCAGAACACCGGGGAGCTGTTTTTT

d_gene: .
j_gene: TRBJ2-3
v_gene: TRBV28
abundance: .
CDR3aa: CASSPPGASTDTQYF
CDR3nt: TGTGCCAGCAGTCCACCAGGGGCTAGCACAGATACGCAGTATTTT

d_gene: TRBD2
j_gene: TRBJ2-3
v_gene: TRBV30
abundance: .
CDR3aa: CACQLLAGVVADTQYF
CDR3nt: TGTGCCTGCCAGTTACTAGCGGGAGTGGTGGCAGATACGCAGTATTTT

d_gene: .
j_gene: TRBJ2-3
v_gene: TRBV13
abundance: few
CDR3aa: CASSLAGQGDTQYF
CDR3nt: TGTGCCAGCAGCTTGGCGGGGCAGGGAGATACGCAGTATTTT

d_gene: TRBD2
j_gene: TRBJ2-7
v_gene: TRBV30
abundance: .
CDR3aa: CAFGSGRSYEQYF
CDR3nt: TGTGCCTTCGGGAGCGGGAGGTCCTACGAGCAGTACTTC

d_gene: TRBD2
j_gene: TRBJ2-4
v_gene: TRBV4-1
abundance: .
CDR3aa: CASSQVLAETLLSLAKNIQYF
CDR3nt: TGCGCCAGCAGCCAAGTACTAGCGGAAACCCTCCTCTCATTAGCCAAAAACATTCAGTACTTC

d_gene: TRBD2
j_gene: TRBJ2-7
v_gene: TRBV2
abundance: .
CDR3aa: CASRPFGLAGKYEQYF
CDR3nt: TGTGCCAGCAGACCATTTGGACTAGCGGGTAAATACGAGCAGTACTTC